The 28 T cell receptor beta chains below were found in one sample sequenced in a study of shared clonotypes between healthy human individuals. CD45RO-negative, CCR7-selected cells formed the naive CD8 fraction, which excluded terminally differentiated effector memory CD45RA+ cells. This table comes from immunoSEQ multiplex PCR, and its TCRdb copy is limited to in-frame clones, with some not included. Among millions of clones listed, 85% to 95% were seen once. The sequenced sample consisted of naive CD8+ T cells sorted from blood. These receptors were taken from a man aged 18 to 29 in good health.

This chain uses TRBV30 with TRBJ1-2, with D unclear. The germline gives CDR1 GTSNPN, CDR2 SVGIG (reference sequence). Trimming cost V 5 bases and J 5 bases, with 12 bases left between them. The CDR3 consists of 12 residues. CDR3: CAWGALPYGYTF. DNA for the CDR3: TGTGCCTGGGGAGCTCTACCGTATGGCTACACCTTC.

Points on this clone: The same CDR3 can be traced to other DNA sequences in this sample. The rearrangement links TRBV29-1 to TRBJ2-2; D is ambiguous. The CDR3 loop spans 13 amino acids. Germline values: CDR1 SQVTM, CDR2 ANQGSEA. Trimming took off 4 bases at V and 2 bases at J, with 8 bases between the two ends. The CDR3 DNA reads as TGCAGCGTTGCGGCAGCCAACACCGGGGAGCTGTTTTTT. Its protein product is CSVAAANTGELFF.

The chain carries TRBV27 and TRBJ2-1, with D possibly TRBD2 on 5 matching bases. This CDR3 region has 15 residues. The V and J ends lost 4 bases and 2 bases respectively, with 12 bases between them. Germline CDR1 MNHEY, CDR2 SMNVEV (reference sequence). CDR3 nucleotides: TGTGCCAGCAGTTGGACTTCCCACCCCTACAATGAGCAGTTCTTC. Protein product: CASSWTSHPYNEQFF.

The rearrangement links TRBV28 to TRBJ1-5; 7 positions agree with TRBD1. Germline loops: CDR1 MDHEN, CDR2 SYDVKM. V lost 4 bases and J lost 4; bases outside the gene matches: 7. This CDR3 is built from 15 residues. CDR3 sequence: CASSSPQTGNQPQHF. In DNA form, the CDR3 reads TGTGCCAGCAGTTCCCCACAGACAGGGAATCAGCCCCAGCATTTT.

This chain links TRBV7-6 with TRBJ2-5; 11 nucleotides agree with TRBD2. Germline V gene data show CDR1 as SGHVS and CDR2 as FNYEAQ. J gave up 4 bases and V 5 bases, and 6 bases lay outside the gene matches. The CDR3 contains 15 residues. For the CDR3, the DNA is TGTGCCAGCAGCCAACTAGCGGGAGTGGCAGAGACCCAGTACTTC. This sequence encodes CASSQLAGVAETQYF.

The chain couples TRBV9 to TRBJ1-6; 7 positions agree with TRBD1. After removal of 0 bases from V and 9 bases from J, the junction contained 6 bases not matched to a gene. Germline assignment: CDR1 SGDLS and CDR2 YYNGEE. There are 15 residues in the CDR3. The CDR3 sequence: CASSVEGGASSPLHF. CDR3 nucleotide sequence: TGTGCCAGCAGCGTAGAAGGGGGCGCGAGTTCACCCCTCCACTTT.

About this clone itself: Other DNA sequences of this sample code for an identical CDR3. This chain's CDR3 is CASSWTGTDTQYF. In DNA, the CDR3 is TGTGCCAGCAGTTGGACAGGCACAGATACGCAGTATTTT. V and J are TRBV6-5 and TRBJ2-3, with a weak D call TRBD1 (6 bases). The CDR3 runs to 13 residues. V was pared by 4 bases and J by 1 base, with 6 bases between. The germline gives CDR1 MNHEY, CDR2 SVGAGI.

The rearrangement joins TRBV4-3 to TRBJ1-4; 8 bases are shared with TRBD1. Per the germline V gene, CDR1 is LGHNA and CDR2 is YSLEER. The V segment lost 4 bases and the J segment 8 bases; nucleotides outside the gene matches: 9. This CDR3 comprises 15 residues. CDR3 sequence: CASSRLTGDGEKLFF. The DNA for the CDR3 is TGCGCCAGCAGCCGCCTGACAGGGGACGGGGAAAAACTGTTTTTT.

V gene TRBV14 combines with J gene TRBJ2-1; D is perhaps TRBD2 (6 bases). The V end lost 2 bases, the J end lost 5 bases, and 10 bases lay between the germline ends. CDR3 size: 14 residues. CDR1 and CDR2 from the germline V gene are SGHDN and FVKESK. The CDR3 protein is CASSQLGEDNEQFF. Here the CDR3 DNA reads TGTGCCAGCAGCCAACTGGGGGAGGACAATGAGCAGTTCTTC. The variable domain in full, with the rest retrieved from reference TRBV14 and TRBJ2-1, is EAGVTQFPSHSVIEKGQTVTLRCDPISGHDNLYWYRRVMGKEIKFLLHFVKESKQDESGMPNNRFLAERTGGTYSTLKVQPAELEDSGVYFCASSQLGEDNEQFFGPGTRLTVL.

J is TRBJ1-2 and V is TRBV19, with D perhaps TRBD1 (6 bases). V lost 3 bases, J lost 6 bases, and 11 bases lay in between. CDR3 length: 13 amino acids. Germline assignment: CDR1 LNHDA and CDR2 SQIVND (reference sequence). Here the CDR3 reads CASSMGAQDGYTF. DNA for the CDR3: TGTGCCAGTAGTATGGGGGCGCAGGATGGCTACACCTTC.

The chain employs TRBV20-1 and TRBJ2-1, with D uncertain. The CDR3 loop spans 11 amino acids. Germline V gene lookup returns CDR1 DFQATT and CDR2 SNEGSKA (reference sequence). The germline V and J ends were trimmed by 5 bases and 3 bases, with 5 bases remaining between them. CDR3 sequence reads: CSAADYNEQFF. In nucleotides, the CDR3 is TGCAGTGCTGCGGACTACAATGAGCAGTTCTTC.

The rearrangement uses TRBV6-5 and TRBJ2-7; 8 bases match TRBD1. Germline CDR1 MNHEY, CDR2 SVGAGI. J gave up 3 bases and V 5 bases, and 3 bases lay outside the gene matches. The CDR3 is 13 residues long. In DNA form, the CDR3 reads TGTGCCAGCAGTCGACAGGGGCACTACGAGCAGTACTTC. The encoded protein is CASSRQGHYEQYF.

The chain has TRBV28 and TRBJ2-1; the D gene is possibly TRBD2 (6 bases). CDR1 MDHEN and CDR2 SYDVKM come from the germline V gene. The V end lost 1 base, the J end lost 7 bases, and 11 bases lay between the germline ends. The CDR3 is made up of 14 amino acids. CDR3 coding DNA: TGTGCCAGCAGTTTATCCCCGGAGGGAAATGAGCAGTTCTTC. As protein: CASSLSPEGNEQFF.

As regards this clone: Different DNA sequences within this sample yield the same CDR3. This chain uses TRBV29-1 with TRBJ2-7; 8 nucleotides align to TRBD1. The V gene end was trimmed by 3 bases and the J gene end by 2 bases; junction bases not matched to a gene: 0. Germline assignment: CDR1 SQVTM and CDR2 ANQGSEA. The CDR3 has 12 residues. The CDR3 coding sequence is TGCAGCGTTGACAGGGGGCCCTACGAGCAGTACTTC. Its translation: CSVDRGPYEQYF.

The V gene is TRBV5-6, the J gene TRBJ1-2; D gene ambiguous. With 2 bases removed from V and 0 bases from J, the gap between germline ends came to 11 bases. The germline V gene encodes CDR1 SGHDT and CDR2 YYEEEE. The CDR3 runs 15 residues. The DNA of the CDR3 is TGTGCCAGCAGCTTTGATCCTGAACCTAACTATGGCTACACCTTC. It yields the protein CASSFDPEPNYGYTF. Full variable domain (outside the CDR3, taken from reference TRBV5-6 and TRBJ1-2): DAGVTQSPTHLIKTRGQQVTLRCSPKSGHDTVSWYQQALGQGPQFIFQYYEEEERQRGNFPDRFSGHQFPNYSSELNVNALLLGDSALYLCASSFDPEPNYGYTFGSGTRLTVV.

The chain couples TRBV6-5 to TRBJ2-2, with 10 bases fitting TRBD1. The germline CDR1 and CDR2 sequences are MNHEY and SVGAGI. This CDR3 contains 14 residues. V shed 6 bases and J 6 bases; nucleotides not matched to a gene: 4. The CDR3 loop is CASSYGTGAGELFF. In DNA, the CDR3 is TGTGCCAGCAGCTATGGGACAGGGGCCGGGGAGCTGTTTTTT.

The chain combines TRBV6-5 with TRBJ2-2, with D hard to call. Trimming cost V 7 bases and J 6 bases, with 9 bases left between them. Germline values: CDR1 MNHEY, CDR2 SVGAGI. The CDR3 consists of 12 residues. The CDR3 DNA reads TGTGCCAGCACGGCGAGTTCCGGGGAGCTGTTTTTT. Protein: CASTASSGELFF.

V usage is TRBV6-1 and J usage is TRBJ1-5, with D possibly matching TRBD1 (5 bases). This CDR3 region has 16 residues. Germline V lookup: CDR1 MNHNS, CDR2 SASEGT. V was shortened by 2 bases and J by 0 bases, with 11 bases between the two germline ends. CDR3 sequence (DNA): TGTGCCAGCAGTGAAAGGGGCCTCAATAGCAATCAGCCCCAGCATTTT. It specifies CASSERGLNSNQPQHF.

J is TRBJ2-1 and V is TRBV4-3; no firm D call. The V end was cut by 4 bases, the J end by 1 base, with 8 bases between. The germline CDR1 and CDR2 sequences are LGHNA and YSLEER. CDR3 size: 14 residues. CDR3: CASSPNPSYNEQFF. The CDR3 DNA is TGCGCCAGCAGCCCTAACCCTTCCTACAATGAGCAGTTCTTC.

This sequence joins TRBV29-1 and TRBJ2-3; D might be TRBD1 or TRBD2, each matching 6 bases. V lost 6 bases, J lost 5 bases, and 15 bases lay in between. CDR3 length: 13 residues. Germline lookup yields CDR1 SQVTM and CDR2 ANQGSEA. In DNA form, the CDR3 reads TGCAGCGTGAGGGGGGTTCAGGGAGATACGCAGTATTTT. Translated: CSVRGVQGDTQYF.

On this clone: In the same sample, other DNA sequences code for this CDR3. V is TRBV9 and J is TRBJ2-7, with 11 nucleotides matching TRBD2. V was clipped by 3 bases and J by 1 base; unmatched bases: 6. CDR1 is SGDLS, CDR2 YYNGEE, per germline. The CDR3 has 16 amino acids. DNA of the CDR3: TGTGCCAGCAGCGGTTTAGCGGGGGGGCCGTCCTACGAGCAGTACTTC. It yields the protein CASSGLAGGPSYEQYF.

The chain uses TRBV5-6 and TRBJ2-1, with 12 bases aligning to TRBD1. The germline V gene has CDR1 SGHDT and CDR2 YYEEEE. The length of the CDR3 is 18 residues. V shed 1 base and J 0 bases; nucleotides not matched to a gene: 5. The DNA of the CDR3 is TGTGCCAGCAGCTTGTGGGGGACAGGGGGCAGCTCCTACAATGAGCAGTTCTTC. Translated: CASSLWGTGGSSYNEQFF. Full variable domain (remainder filled in from reference TRBV5-6 and TRBJ2-1): DAGVTQSPTHLIKTRGQQVTLRCSPKSGHDTVSWYQQALGQGPQFIFQYYEEEERQRGNFPDRFSGHQFPNYSSELNVNALLLGDSALYLCASSLWGTGGSSYNEQFFGPGTRLTVL.

The chain joins TRBV7-9 to TRBJ2-7; perhaps TRBD1 as D (6 bases). This CDR3 is built from 16 residues. Trimming pared 4 bases from V and 1 base from J, leaving 17 bases between. The germline V gene has CDR1 SEHNR and CDR2 FQNEAQ (reference sequence). CDR3: CASSSNRDTASYEQYF. CDR3 nucleotide sequence: TGTGCCAGCAGCTCAAACCGGGACACGGCATCCTACGAGCAGTACTTC.

The chain couples TRBV6-5 to TRBJ1-2, with D tentatively TRBD1 (6 bases). The CDR3 has 14 amino acids. The germline V gene encodes CDR1 MNHEY and CDR2 SVGAGI. V lost 7 bases, J lost 6 bases, and 18 bases lay in between. The CDR3 DNA sequence: TGTGCCAGCAATACGGACAGAGCGATTGATGGCTACACCTTC. As protein: CASNTDRAIDGYTF.

The chain uses TRBV4-1 and TRBJ1-5, with 8 bases fitting TRBD1. Germline loops: CDR1 MGHRA, CDR2 YSYEKL. The CDR3 covers 15 residues. With 3 bases clipped from V and 8 bases from J, the junction kept 9 bases outside the gene matches. The CDR3 coding sequence is TGCGCCAGCAGCCACCCGACAGGGGCCCTGAAGCCCCAGCATTTT. Translating it yields CASSHPTGALKPQHF.

The CDR3 DNA reads as TGTGCCAGCAGTGATCTAGCGGTTACCTACGAGCAGTACTTC. The encoded protein is CASSDLAVTYEQYF. The rearrangement joins TRBV2 to TRBJ2-7; 7 bases line up with TRBD2. Germline loops: CDR1 SNHLY, CDR2 FYNNEI. CDR3 length: 14 amino acids. The V and J ends lost 3 bases and 2 bases, in that order; junction bases with no gene match: 4.

This chain links TRBV21-1 with TRBJ1-2; the table's D call TRBD1 went unverified against the DNA. TRBV21-1 is marked as a pseudogene. The CDR3 extends over 18 amino acids. CDR3 sequence: CASSKALRGPLPSSGYTF. The CDR3 DNA is TGTGCCAGCAGCAAAGCGCTAAGGGGGCCCCTCCCATCTAGTGGCTACACCTTC.

The chain uses TRBV27 and TRBJ2-3, with D hard to call. From germline, CDR1 is MNHEY and CDR2 SMNVEV (reference sequence). The CDR3 consists of 13 residues. V was pared by 3 bases and J by 3 bases, with 7 bases between. The chain's CDR3 is CASSFLETDTQYF. CDR3 nucleotide sequence: TGTGCCAGCAGTTTCCTAGAAACAGATACGCAGTATTTT.